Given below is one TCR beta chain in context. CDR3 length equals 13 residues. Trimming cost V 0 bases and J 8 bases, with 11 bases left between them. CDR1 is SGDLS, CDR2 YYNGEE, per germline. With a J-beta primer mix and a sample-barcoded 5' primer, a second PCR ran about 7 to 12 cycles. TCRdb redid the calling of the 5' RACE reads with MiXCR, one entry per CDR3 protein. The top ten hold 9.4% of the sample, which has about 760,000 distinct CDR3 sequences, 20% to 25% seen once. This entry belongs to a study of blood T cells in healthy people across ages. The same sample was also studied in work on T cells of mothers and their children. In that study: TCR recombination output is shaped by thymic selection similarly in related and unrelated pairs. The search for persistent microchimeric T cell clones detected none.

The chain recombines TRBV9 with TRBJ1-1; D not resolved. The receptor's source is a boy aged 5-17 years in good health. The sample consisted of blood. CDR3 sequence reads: CASSVEVGHEAFF. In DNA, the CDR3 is TGTGCCAGCAGCGTAGAGGTAGGGCACGAAGCTTTCTTT. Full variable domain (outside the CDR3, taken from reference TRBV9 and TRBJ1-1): DSGVTQTPKHLITATGQRVTLRCSPRSGDLSVYWYQQSLDQGLQFLIQYYNGEERAKGNILERFSAQQFPDLHSELNLSSLELGDSALYFCASSVEVGHEAFFGQGTRLTVV.